The present T cell receptor (beta chain) was sequenced within a study of T cells in Graves' hyperthyroidism and ophthalmopathy. Study summary: Peripheral blood draws took place at initial diagnosis, ahead of any treatment. Study-wide results and limits: Ophthalmopathy got predicted by the model a median about six months before its onset.

Researchers took RNA transcripts and amplified the TCR beta CDR3 regions from them. First-round RT-PCR of the TCR CDR3 relied on the HTBI primer set. TCRdb processed the multiplex PCR reads anew with MiXCR; each CDR3 protein has one entry. Among nearly 750,000 distinct CDR3 sequences listed, over 35% were seen once. CDR3 size: 14 residues. Germline trimming cut 8 bases from V and 7 bases from J; bases unmatched to any gene: 6. Germline values: CDR1 LNHDA, CDR2 SQIVND (reference sequence). This clonotype showed up just once. Its antigen is unknown. Graves' hyperthyroidism without ophthalmopathy progression within 18 months was termed stable.

This clonotype was obtained from a woman between 40 and 55 years old with Graves' hyperthyroidism. Sequencing input: blood. The chain uses TRBV19 and TRBJ2-2; 11 positions agree with TRBD2. CDR3 loop: CASRLAGIGGELFF. The CDR3 DNA follows: TGTGCCAGTCGACTAGCGGGGATTGGCGGGGAGCTGTTTTTT.